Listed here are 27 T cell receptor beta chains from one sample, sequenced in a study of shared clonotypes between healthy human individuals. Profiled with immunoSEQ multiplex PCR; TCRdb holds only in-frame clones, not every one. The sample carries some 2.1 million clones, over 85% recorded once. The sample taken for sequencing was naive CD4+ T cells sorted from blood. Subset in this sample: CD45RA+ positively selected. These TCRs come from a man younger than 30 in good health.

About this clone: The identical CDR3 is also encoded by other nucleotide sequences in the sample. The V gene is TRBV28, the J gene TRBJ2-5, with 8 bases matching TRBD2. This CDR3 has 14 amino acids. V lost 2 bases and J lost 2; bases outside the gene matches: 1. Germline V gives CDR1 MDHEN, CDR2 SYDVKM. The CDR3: CASSLTGGQETQYF. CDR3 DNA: TGTGCCAGCAGTTTAACGGGGGGGCAAGAGACCCAGTACTTC. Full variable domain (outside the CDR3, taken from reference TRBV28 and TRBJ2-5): DVKVTQSSRYLVKRTGEKVFLECVQDMDHENMFWYRQDPGLGLRLIYFSYDVKMKEKGDIPEGYSVSREKKERFSLILESASTNQTSMYLCASSLTGGQETQYFGPGTRLLVL.

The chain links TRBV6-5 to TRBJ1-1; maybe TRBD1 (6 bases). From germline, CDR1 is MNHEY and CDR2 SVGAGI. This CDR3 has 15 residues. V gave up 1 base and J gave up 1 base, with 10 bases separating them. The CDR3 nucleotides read TGTGCCAGCAGTTACTGGCAGGGGCGGAACACTGAAGCTTTCTTT. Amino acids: CASSYWQGRNTEAFF.

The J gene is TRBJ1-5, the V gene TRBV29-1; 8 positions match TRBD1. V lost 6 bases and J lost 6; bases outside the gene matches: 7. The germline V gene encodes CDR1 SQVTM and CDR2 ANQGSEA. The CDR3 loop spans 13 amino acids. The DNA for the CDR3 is TGCAGCGTCACAGGGGGTTATGGTCAGCCCCAGCATTTT. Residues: CSVTGGYGQPQHF.

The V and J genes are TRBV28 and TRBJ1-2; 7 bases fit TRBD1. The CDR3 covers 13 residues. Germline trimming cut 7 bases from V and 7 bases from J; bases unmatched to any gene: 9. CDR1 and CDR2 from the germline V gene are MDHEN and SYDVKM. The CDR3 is CASTVGTVPGYTF. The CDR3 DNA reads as TGTGCCAGCACCGTTGGGACAGTTCCTGGCTACACCTTC.

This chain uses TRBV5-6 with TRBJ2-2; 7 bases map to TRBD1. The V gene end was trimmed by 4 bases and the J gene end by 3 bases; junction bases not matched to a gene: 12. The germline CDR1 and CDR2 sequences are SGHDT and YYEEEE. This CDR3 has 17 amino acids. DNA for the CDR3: TGTGCCAGCAGCACTCGACAGGGATCCTCGGACACCGGGGAGCTGTTTTTT. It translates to CASSTRQGSSDTGELFF.

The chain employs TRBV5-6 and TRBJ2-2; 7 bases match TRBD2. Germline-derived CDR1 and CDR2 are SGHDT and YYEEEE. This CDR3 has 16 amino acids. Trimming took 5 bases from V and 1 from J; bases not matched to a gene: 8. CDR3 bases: TGTGCCAGCAGTTCCAGGACTAGATTGAACACCGGGGAGCTGTTTTTT. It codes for CASSSRTRLNTGELFF.

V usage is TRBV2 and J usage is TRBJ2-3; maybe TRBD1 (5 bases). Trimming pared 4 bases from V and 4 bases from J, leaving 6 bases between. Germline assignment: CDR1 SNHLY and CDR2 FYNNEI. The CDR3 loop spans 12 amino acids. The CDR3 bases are TGTGCCAGCAGTGTACAGGCAGATACGCAGTATTTT. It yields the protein CASSVQADTQYF.

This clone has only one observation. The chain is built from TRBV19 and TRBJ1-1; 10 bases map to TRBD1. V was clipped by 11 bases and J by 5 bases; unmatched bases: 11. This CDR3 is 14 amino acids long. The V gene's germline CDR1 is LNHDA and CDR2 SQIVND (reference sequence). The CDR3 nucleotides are TGTGCCTCCCTCGCCCGGGGACAGGGGACTGAAGCTTTCTTT. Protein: CASLARGQGTEAFF. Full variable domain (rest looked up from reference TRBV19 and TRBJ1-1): DGGITQSPKYLFRKEGQNVTLSCEQNLNHDAMYWYRQDPGQGLRLIYYSQIVNDFQKGDIAEGYSVSREKKESFPLTVTSAQKNPTAFYLCASLARGQGTEAFFGQGTRLTVV.

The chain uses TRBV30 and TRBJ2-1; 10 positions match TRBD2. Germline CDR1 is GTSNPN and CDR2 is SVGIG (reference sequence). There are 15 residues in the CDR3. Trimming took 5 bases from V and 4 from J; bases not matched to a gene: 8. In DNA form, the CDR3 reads TGTGCCTGGGCAAAAATAGCGGGAGGTTACAATGAGCAGTTCTTC. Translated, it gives CAWAKIAGGYNEQFF.

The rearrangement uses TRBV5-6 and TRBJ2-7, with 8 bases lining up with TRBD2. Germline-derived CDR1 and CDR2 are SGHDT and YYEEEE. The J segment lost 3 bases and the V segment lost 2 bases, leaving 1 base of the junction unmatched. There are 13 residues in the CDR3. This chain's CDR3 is CASSFTSGYEQYF. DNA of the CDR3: TGTGCCAGCAGCTTTACTAGCGGCTACGAGCAGTACTTC. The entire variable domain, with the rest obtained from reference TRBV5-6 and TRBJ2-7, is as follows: DAGVTQSPTHLIKTRGQQVTLRCSPKSGHDTVSWYQQALGQGPQFIFQYYEEEERQRGNFPDRFSGHQFPNYSSELNVNALLLGDSALYLCASSFTSGYEQYFGPGTRLTVT.

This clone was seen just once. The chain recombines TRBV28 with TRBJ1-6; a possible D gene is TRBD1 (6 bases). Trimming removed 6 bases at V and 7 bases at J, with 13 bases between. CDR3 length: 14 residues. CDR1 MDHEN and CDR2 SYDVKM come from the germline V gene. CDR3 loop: CASSPQGRNSPLHF. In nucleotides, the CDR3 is TGTGCCAGCAGCCCACAGGGTCGGAATTCACCCCTCCACTTT.

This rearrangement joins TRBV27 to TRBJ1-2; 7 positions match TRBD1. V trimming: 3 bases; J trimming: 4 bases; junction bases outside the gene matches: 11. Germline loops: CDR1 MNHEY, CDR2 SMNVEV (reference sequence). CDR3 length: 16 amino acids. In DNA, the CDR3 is TGTGCCAGCAGTTTCGACGCAGACAGGGCCTTCTATGGCTACACCTTC. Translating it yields CASSFDADRAFYGYTF.

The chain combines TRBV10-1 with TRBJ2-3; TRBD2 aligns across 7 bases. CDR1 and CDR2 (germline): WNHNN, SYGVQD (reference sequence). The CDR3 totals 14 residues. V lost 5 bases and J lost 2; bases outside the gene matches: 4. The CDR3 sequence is CASSSAGVTDTQYF. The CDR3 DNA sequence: TGCGCCAGCAGTTCCGCGGGAGTCACAGATACGCAGTATTTT.

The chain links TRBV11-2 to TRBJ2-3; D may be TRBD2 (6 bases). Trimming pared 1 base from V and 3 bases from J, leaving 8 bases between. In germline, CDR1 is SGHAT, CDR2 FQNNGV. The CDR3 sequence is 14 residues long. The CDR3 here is CASSLGGKTDTQYF. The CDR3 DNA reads TGTGCCAGCAGCTTAGGCGGGAAGACAGATACGCAGTATTTT.

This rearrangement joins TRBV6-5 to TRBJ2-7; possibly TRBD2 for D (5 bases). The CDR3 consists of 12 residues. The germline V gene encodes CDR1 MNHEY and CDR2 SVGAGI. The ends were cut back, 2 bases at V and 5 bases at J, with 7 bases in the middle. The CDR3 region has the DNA TGTGCCAGCAGTTACGAGGGAAACGAGCAGTACTTC. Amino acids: CASSYEGNEQYF.

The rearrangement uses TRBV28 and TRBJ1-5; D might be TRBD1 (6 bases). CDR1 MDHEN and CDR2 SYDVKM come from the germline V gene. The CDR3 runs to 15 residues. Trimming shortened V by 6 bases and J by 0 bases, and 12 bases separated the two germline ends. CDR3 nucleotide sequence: TGTGCCAGCAGGCGCCAGGGGAATAGCAATCAGCCCCAGCATTTT. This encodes CASRRQGNSNQPQHF.

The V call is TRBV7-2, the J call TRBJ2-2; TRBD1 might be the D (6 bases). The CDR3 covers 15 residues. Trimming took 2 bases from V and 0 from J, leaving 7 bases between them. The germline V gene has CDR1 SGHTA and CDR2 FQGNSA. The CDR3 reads CASSLRTANTGELFF. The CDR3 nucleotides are TGTGCCAGCAGCTTAAGGACAGCGAACACCGGGGAGCTGTTTTTT.

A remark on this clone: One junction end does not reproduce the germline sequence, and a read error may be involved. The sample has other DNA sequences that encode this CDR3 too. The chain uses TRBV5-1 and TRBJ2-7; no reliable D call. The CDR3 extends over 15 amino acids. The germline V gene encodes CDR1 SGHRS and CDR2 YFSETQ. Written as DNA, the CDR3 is TGCGCCAGCAGTTTGGTGGCAGGCAGCTCCTACGAGCAGTACTTC. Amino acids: CASSLVAGSSYEQYF. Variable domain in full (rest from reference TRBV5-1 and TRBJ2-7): KAGVTQTPRYLIKTRGQQVTLSCSPISGHRSVSWYQQTPGQGLQFLFEYFSETQRNKGNFPGRFSGRQFSNSRSEMNVSTLELGDSALYLCASSLVAGSSYEQYFGPGTRLTVT.

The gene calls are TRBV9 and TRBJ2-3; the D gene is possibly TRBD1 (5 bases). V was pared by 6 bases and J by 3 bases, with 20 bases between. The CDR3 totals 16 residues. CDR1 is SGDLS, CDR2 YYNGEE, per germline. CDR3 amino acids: CASNLGAKSSTDTQYF. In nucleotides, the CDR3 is TGTGCCAGCAATTTAGGGGCCAAGTCGTCGACAGATACGCAGTATTTT.

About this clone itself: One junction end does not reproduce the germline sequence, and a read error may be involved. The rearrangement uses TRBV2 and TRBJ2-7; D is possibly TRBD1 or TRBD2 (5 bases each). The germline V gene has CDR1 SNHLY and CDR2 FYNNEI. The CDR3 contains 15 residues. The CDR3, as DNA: TGTGCCAGCAGCGAAGCGCGCTTTGGGGGTTACGAGCAGTACTTC. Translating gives CASSEARFGGYEQYF.

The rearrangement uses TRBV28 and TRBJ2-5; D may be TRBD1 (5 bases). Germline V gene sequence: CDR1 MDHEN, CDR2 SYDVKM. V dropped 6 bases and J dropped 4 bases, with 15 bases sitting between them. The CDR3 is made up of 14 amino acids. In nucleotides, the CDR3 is TGTGCCAGCAGCCTACGACAGAATCGAGAGACCCAGTACTTC. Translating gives CASSLRQNRETQYF.

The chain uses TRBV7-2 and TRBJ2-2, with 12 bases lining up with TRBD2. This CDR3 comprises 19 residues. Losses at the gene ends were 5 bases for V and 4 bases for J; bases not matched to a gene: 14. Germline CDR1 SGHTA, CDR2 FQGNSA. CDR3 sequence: CASSTPALAGGRVTGELFF. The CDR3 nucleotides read TGTGCCAGCAGCACGCCGGCGCTAGCGGGGGGGCGGGTCACCGGGGAGCTGTTTTTT. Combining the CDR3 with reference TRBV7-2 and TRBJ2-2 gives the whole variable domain GAGVSQSPSNKVTEKGKDVELRCDPISGHTALYWYRQSLGQGLEFLIYFQGNSAPDKSGLPSDRFSAERTGGSVSTLTIQRTQQEDSAVYLCASSTPALAGGRVTGELFFGEGSRLTVL.

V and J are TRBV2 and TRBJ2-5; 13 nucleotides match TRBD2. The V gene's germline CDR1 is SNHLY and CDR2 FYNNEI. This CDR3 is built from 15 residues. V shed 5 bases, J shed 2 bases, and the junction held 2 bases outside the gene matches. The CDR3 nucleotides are TGTGCCAGCAGTCCGACTAGCGGGGGGCAAGAGACCCAGTACTTC. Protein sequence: CASSPTSGGQETQYF.

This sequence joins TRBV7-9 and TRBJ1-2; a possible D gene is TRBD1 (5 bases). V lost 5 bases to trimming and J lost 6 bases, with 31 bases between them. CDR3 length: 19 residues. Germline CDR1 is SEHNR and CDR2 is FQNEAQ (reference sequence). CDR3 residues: CASSGSGAPTKGNGNGYTF. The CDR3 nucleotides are TGTGCCAGCAGCGGTTCCGGGGCTCCGACAAAGGGCAATGGGAATGGCTACACCTTC.

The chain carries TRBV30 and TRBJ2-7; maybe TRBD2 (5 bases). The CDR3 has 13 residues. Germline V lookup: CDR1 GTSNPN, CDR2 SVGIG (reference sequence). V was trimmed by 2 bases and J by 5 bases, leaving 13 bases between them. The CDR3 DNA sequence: TGTGCCTGGAGTCGGGGTACCCTCGACGAGCAGTACTTC. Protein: CAWSRGTLDEQYF. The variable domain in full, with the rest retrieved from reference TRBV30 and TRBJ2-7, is SQTIHQWPATLVQPVGSPLSLECTVEGTSNPNLYWYRQAAGRGLQLLFYSVGIGQISSEVPQNLSASRPQDRQFILSSKKLLLSDSGFYLCAWSRGTLDEQYFGPGTRLTVT.

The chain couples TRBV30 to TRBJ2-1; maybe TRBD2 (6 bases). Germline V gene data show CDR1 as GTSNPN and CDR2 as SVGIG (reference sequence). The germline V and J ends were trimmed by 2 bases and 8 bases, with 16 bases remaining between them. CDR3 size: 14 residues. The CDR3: CAWSPLRGTHEQFF. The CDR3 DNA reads TGTGCCTGGAGTCCTCTGCGCGGGACCCATGAGCAGTTCTTC.

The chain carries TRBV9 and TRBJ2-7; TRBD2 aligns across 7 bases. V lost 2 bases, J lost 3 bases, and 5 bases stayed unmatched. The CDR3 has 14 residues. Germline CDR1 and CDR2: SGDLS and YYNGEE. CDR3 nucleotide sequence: TGTGCCAGCAGCGTTCAGGGAGGGGACTACGAGCAGTACTTC. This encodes CASSVQGGDYEQYF.